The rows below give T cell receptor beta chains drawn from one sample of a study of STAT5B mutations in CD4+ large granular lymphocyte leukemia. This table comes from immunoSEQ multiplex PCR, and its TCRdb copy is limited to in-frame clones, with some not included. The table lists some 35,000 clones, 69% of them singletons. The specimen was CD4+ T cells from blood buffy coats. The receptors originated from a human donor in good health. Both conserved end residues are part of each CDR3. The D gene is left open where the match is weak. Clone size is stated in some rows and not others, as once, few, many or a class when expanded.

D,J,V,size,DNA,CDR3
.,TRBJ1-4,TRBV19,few,TGTGCCAGTAGTACGGGCCGGGCAGGGACTAATGAAAAACTGTTTTTT,CASSTGRAGTNEKLFF
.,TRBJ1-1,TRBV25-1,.,TGTGCCAGCAGTTTCCAGCGGGGGGGAGGCACTGAAGCTTTCTTT,CASSFQRGGGTEAFF
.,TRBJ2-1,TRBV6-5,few,TGTGCCAGCAGTTATCACGGGATATACAATGAGCAGTTCTTC,CASSYHGIYNEQFF
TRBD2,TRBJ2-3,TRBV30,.,TGTGCCTGGAGGCGGGGGAACACAGATACGCAGTATTTT,CAWRRGNTDTQYF
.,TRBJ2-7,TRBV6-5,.,TGTGCCAGCGGCGCAGGGGATAGCTACGAGCAGTACTTC,CASGAGDSYEQYF
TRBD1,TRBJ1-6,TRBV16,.,TGTGCCAGCAGCCTCCGGCACCCCGCCGGGACAGCTAATTCACCCCTCCACTTT,CASSLRHPAGTANSPLHF
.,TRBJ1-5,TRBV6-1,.,TGTGCCAGCAGTGAAGCGTGGAATAGCAATCAGCCCCAGCATTTT,CASSEAWNSNQPQHF
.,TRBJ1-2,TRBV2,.,TGTGCCAGCAGCCGTGACGGGACGGGCAGCTATGGCTACACCTTC,CASSRDGTGSYGYTF
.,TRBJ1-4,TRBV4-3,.,TGCGCCAGCAGCCAAGATTTCCCTGAAAAACTGTTTTTT,CASSQDFPEKLFF
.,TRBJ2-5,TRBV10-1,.,TGCGCCAGCAACCGTAAGGGAGGAGAGACCCAGTACTTC,CASNRKGGETQYF
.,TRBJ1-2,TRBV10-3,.,TGTGCCATCAGTGAGTCCCCAGGGGTATATGGCTACACCTTC,CAISESPGVYGYTF
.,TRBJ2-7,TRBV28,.,TGTGCCAGCAGCCCCGCTTACGAGCAGTACTTC,CASSPAYEQYF
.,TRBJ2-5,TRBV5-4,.,TGTGCCAGCAGCCCAGTTAGGGGGAGCGAGACCCAGTACTTC,CASSPVRGSETQYF
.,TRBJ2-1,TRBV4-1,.,TGCGCCAGCAAGATTGAGGACTATCCCTACAATGAGCAGTTCTTC,CASKIEDYPYNEQFF
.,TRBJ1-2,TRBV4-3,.,TGCGCCAGCAGCCCCACGACAGACCTCTATGGCTACACCTTC,CASSPTTDLYGYTF
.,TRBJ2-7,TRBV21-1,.,TGTGCCAGCAGCGCGACCAGGGCAAGTGGAGGGGGGGGACCCTACGAGCAGTACTTC,CASSATRASGGGGPYEQYF
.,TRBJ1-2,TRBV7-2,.,TGTGCCAGCAGCCCCGAAGCGAACTATGGCTACACCTTC,CASSPEANYGYTF
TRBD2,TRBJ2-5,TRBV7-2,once,TGTGCCAGCAGCTTCGGGGGGAGGGAGACCCAGTACTTC,CASSFGGRETQYF
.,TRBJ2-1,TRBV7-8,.,TGTGCCAGTGGGGCACGACTAAACTACAATGAGCAGTTCTTC,CASGARLNYNEQFF
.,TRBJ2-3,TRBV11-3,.,TGTGCCAGCAGCAGGGGGGGCACAGATACGCAGTATTTT,CASSRGGTDTQYF
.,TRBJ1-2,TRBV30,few,TGTGCCTGGAGTGTCGACAATAACTATGGCTACACCTTC,CAWSVDNNYGYTF
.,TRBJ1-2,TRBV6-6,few,TGTGCCAGCAGCCGTCTCTTCGGCTACACCTTC,CASSRLFGYTF
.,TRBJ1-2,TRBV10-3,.,TGTGCCATCAGTGAGTCGGGCTATGGCTACACCTTC,CAISESGYGYTF
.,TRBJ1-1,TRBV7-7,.,TGTGCTAGCAGCCCCCTAAGGGCAAACACTGAAGCTTTCTTT,CASSPLRANTEAFF
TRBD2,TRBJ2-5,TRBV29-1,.,TGCAGCGGTAATAGCGGGGCCTTCCAAGAGACCCAGTACTTC,CSGNSGAFQETQYF
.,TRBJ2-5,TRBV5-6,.,TGTGCCAGCAGCTTCTTAAAGAGTGATGAGACCCAGTACTTC,CASSFLKSDETQYF
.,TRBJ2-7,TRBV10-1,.,TGCGCCAGCATCCTCAGTAGCAGGGGGGCACAGACACAAGCCTTC,CASILSSRGAQTQAF
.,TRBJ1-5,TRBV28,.,TGTGCCAGCAGTTTTCTGAATCAGCCCCAGCATTTT,CASSFLNQPQHF
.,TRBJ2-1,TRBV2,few,TGTGCCAGCAGTGCCGACCGGCGGCAGGGGAATAACAATGAGCAGTTCTTC,CASSADRRQGNNNEQFF
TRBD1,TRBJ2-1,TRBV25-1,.,TGTGCCAGCAGTGAAGGGACAGTTGAGTTCTTC,CASSEGTVEFF
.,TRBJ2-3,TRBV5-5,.,TGTGCCAGCAGCTACTACCGCTACACAGATACGCAGTATTTT,CASSYYRYTDTQYF
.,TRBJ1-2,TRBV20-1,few,TGCAGTGCAAGCTCCTATGGCTACACCTTC,CSASSYGYTF
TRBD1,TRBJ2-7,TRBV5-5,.,TGTGCCAGCAGTCGCTCCGGGACAGGGTTCTCCTACGAGCAGTACTTC,CASSRSGTGFSYEQYF
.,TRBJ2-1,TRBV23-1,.,TGCGCCAGCAGTCAAAGAAGGGGGAAGCAGTTCTTC,CASSQRRGKQFF
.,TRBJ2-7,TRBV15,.,TGTGCCACCAGCAGAGAAGGGTTCGGCTACGAGCAGTACTTC,CATSREGFGYEQYF
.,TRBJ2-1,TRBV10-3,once,TGTGCCATCAGGGGCTCCTACAATGAGCAGTTCTTC,CAIRGSYNEQFF
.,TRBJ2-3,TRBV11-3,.,TGTGCCAGCAGCCATCTGGGGGTTCCAGATACGCAGTATTTT,CASSHLGVPDTQYF
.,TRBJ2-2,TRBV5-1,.,TGCGCCAGCAGCTTGGCCGTCCGGGCCGGGGAGCTGTTTTTT,CASSLAVRAGELFF
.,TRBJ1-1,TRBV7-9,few,TGTGCCAGCAGCTGGGGCGACCGGAACACTGAAGCTTTCTTT,CASSWGDRNTEAFF
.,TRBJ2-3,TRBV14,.,TGTGCCAGCAGCCAAGTGAGGGGAACCTTGGCAGATACGCAGTATTTT,CASSQVRGTLADTQYF
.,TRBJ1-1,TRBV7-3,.,TGTGCCAGCAGCGGGACAAACCTGAACACTGAAGCTTTCTTT,CASSGTNLNTEAFF
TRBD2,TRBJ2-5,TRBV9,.,TGTGCCAGCAGCGTAGCTAGCGGCCAAGAGACCCAGTACTTC,CASSVASGQETQYF
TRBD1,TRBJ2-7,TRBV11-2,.,TGTGCCAGCAGCTTTGATGACAGGGGATTCTACGAGCAGTACTTC,CASSFDDRGFYEQYF
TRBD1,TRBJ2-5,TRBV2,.,TGTGCCAGCAAGACAGGGGGAGAAGAGACCCAGTACTTC,CASKTGGEETQYF
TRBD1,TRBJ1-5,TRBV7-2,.,TGTGCCAGCAGCCCTCGACAGGGGAATCAGCCCCAGCATTTT,CASSPRQGNQPQHF
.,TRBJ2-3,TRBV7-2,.,TGTGCCAGCAGCTTAGCGGGCGGGGTCACAGATACGCAGTATTTT,CASSLAGGVTDTQYF
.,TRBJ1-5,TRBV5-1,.,TGCGCCAGCAGCATCGCAGGCATCAATCAGCCCCAGCATTTT,CASSIAGINQPQHF
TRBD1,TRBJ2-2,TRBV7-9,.,TGTGCCAGCAGCGCCGGACAGGGAACCGGGGAGCTGTTTTTT,CASSAGQGTGELFF
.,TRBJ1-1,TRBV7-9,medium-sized,TGTGCCAGCAGCTTAGGAAGTACTTCAGGGACTGAAGCTTTCTTT,CASSLGSTSGTEAFF
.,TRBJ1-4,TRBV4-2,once,TGTGCCAGCAGCCCACAGGGTCATAAGGATGAAAAACTGTTTTTT,CASSPQGHKDEKLFF
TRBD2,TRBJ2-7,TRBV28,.,TGTGCCAGCACCCTGGCGGGGGGCTACGAGCAGTACTTC,CASTLAGGYEQYF
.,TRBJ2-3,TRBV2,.,TGTGCCAGCAGGACTGACGGGGGGCTCACAGATACGCAGTATTTT,CASRTDGGLTDTQYF